Ten or more counts support the clone carrying this T cell receptor (beta chain). The source of the sample is a study of T cells in Graves' hyperthyroidism and ophthalmopathy. Overall study: It was at initial diagnosis, before any treatment, that peripheral blood was collected.

V lost 0 bases to trimming and J lost 4 bases, with 13 bases between them. Germline assignment: CDR1 SGHAT and CDR2 FQNNGV. The CDR3 sequence is 16 residues long. If no ophthalmopathy progression occurred within 18 months, Graves' hyperthyroidism was stable. A patient was excluded if there was uncontrolled infection, other autoimmune disease, pregnancy or lactation. Fresh peripheral blood, about 9.9 ml, yielded the PBMCs. It was RNA transcripts that yielded the amplified TCR beta CDR3 regions. HTBI primers were employed in a first-round RT-PCR of the TCR CDR3. MiXCR was run by TCRdb on the multiplex PCR reads, yielding one entry per CDR3 protein. The sample yields a few hundred thousand distinct CDR3 sequences, about 15% seen once.

The sequence derives from a woman aged 18-29 years with Graves' hyperthyroidism. The V call is TRBV11-2, the J call TRBJ2-1, with D maybe TRBD1 (6 bases). Material for sequencing was blood. CDR3 in DNA: TGTGCCAGCAGCTTAGATGTCGGGACATTATACAATGAGCAGTTCTTC. This translates into CASSLDVGTLYNEQFF.